The clone carrying this T cell receptor (beta chain) was found a few times. The antigen remains undetermined. The sample comes from a study of T cells after yellow fever vaccination. Study-level background: The fractions with low cell numbers were processed using SMART-Seq v4 Ultra Low Input. Study conclusions and caveats: Most primary-vaccination clones recurred post-booster (approximately 96% CD4, about 90% CD8). Clonotypes appearing in both CD4 and CD8 compartments existed, and their share was small.

Template switching with 5'RACE generated the TCR cDNA and added a universal primer site and UMIs. TCRdb processed the 5' RACE reads anew with MiXCR; each CDR3 protein has one entry. The sample carries roughly 330,000 distinct CDR3 sequences, approximately 4.2% recorded once. V was shortened by 3 bases and J by 4 bases, with 10 bases between the two germline ends. The CDR3 sequence is 14 residues long. Germline CDR1 MDHEN, CDR2 SYDVKM. V usage is TRBV28 and J usage is TRBJ2-1; D is possibly TRBD2 (6 bases). The sample in question was PBMCs, obtained 5 days after the yellow fever booster vaccination. The sequence was obtained from a man younger than 30 who received the YFV17D yellow fever vaccine. The DNA of the CDR3 is TGTGCCAGCAGTTTTAGCGGTCAGTACAATGAGCAGTTCTTC. It translates to CASSFSGQYNEQFF.